This T cell receptor beta chain was profiled in a study of shared clonotypes between healthy human individuals. The table came from immunoSEQ multiplex PCR; TCRdb's copy has only in-frame clones and leaves some out. This sample has about 1.4 million clones; roughly 96% occur once, and the top ten carry roughly 1.2%. Healthy adults negative for HIV, lacking recent acute infections or vaccinations, served as donors. This sequence originates from a man aged 30 to 45 in good health. Sequenced input: naive CD4+ T cells sorted from blood. Regarding subset: CD45RA+ positively selected.

CDR3 nucleotides: TGTGCCAGCAGTGAATCGGGCGTCGGGGAGCTGTTTTTT. It specifies CASSESGVGELFF. V usage is TRBV6-1 and J usage is TRBJ2-2, with D unresolved. Per the germline V gene, CDR1 is MNHNS and CDR2 is SASEGT. Trimming removed 2 bases from V and 7 bases from J, with 8 bases in between. This CDR3 comprises 13 residues.